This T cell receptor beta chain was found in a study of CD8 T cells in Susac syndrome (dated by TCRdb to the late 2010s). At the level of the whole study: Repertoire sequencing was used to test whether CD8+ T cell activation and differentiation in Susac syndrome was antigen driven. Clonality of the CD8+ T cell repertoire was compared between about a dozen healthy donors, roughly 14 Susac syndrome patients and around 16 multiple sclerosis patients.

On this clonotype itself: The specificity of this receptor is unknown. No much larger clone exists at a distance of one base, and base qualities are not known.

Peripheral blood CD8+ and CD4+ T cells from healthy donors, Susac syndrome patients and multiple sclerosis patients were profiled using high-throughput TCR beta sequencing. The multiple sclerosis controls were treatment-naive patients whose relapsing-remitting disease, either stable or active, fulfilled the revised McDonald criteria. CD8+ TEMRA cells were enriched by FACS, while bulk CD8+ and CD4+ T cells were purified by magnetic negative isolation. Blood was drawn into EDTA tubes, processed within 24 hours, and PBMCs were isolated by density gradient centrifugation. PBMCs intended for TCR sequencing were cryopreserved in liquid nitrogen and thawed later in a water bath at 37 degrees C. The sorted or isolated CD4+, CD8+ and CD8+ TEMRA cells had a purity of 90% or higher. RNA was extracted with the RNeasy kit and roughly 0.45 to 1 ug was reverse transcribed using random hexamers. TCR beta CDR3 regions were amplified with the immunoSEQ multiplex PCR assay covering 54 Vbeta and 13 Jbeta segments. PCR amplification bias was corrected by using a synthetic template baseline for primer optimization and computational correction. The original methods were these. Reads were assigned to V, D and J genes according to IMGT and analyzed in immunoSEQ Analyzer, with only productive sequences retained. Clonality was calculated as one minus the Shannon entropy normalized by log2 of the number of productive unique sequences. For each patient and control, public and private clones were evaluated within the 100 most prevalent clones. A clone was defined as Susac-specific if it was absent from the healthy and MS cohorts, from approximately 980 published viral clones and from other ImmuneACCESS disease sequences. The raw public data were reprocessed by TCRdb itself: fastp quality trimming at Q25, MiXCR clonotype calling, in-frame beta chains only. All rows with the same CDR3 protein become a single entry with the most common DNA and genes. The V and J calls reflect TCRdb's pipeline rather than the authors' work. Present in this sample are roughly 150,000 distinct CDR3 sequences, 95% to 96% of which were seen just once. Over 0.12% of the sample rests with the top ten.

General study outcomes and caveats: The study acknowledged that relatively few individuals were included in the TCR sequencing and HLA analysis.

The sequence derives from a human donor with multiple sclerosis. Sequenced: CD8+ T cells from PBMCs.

Read as DNA, the sequence is TGTGCCAGCAGAAGGGACAGTTATCAGCCCCAGCATTTT. Translation gives CASRRDSYQPQHF. The sequence is built from TRBV27 and TRBJ1-5; 7 central nucleotides agree with TRBD1. The CDR3 sequence holds 13 residues, the cysteine and phenylalanine included. The read is trimmed to its CDR3 DNA, 39 bases read in frame from base 1. CDR1 MNHEY and CDR2 SMNVEV were looked up in the germline V gene (reference sequence). V is cut back by 6 bases and J by 5 bases, with 4 bases in the junction unmatched.